This T cell receptor beta chain was captured by sequencing in a study of T cell repertoires in aging, cancer and after chemotherapy. The wider study: Paired samples before and after chemotherapy came from glioblastoma patients receiving temozolomide-based therapy.

Multiplex touch-down PCR with TRB-A/B primers amplified rearranged V-D-J TRB sequences. TCRdb re-called the multiplex PCR reads through MiXCR, storing one row per CDR3 protein. The data show around 2,500 distinct CDR3 sequences, 30% to 35% seen once. As concerns this clonotype: Its antigen is unknown.

TCR beta rearrangements were amplified from peripheral blood genomic DNA. CDR3 length: 15 amino acids. J gave up 4 bases and V 4 bases, and 10 bases lay outside the gene matches. The germline V gene encodes CDR1 SGHTS and CDR2 YDEGEE. Study-wide findings and caveats: The repertoire data cannot show anything about immunological memory following chemotherapy. Age-matched healthy donors had significantly more diverse, less clonal blood TCR repertoires than untreated cancer patients.

This chain links TRBV5-8 with TRBJ1-2; 7 bases match TRBD1. This TCR was recovered from a human donor with a solid tumor. Input material: blood. CDR3 in amino acids: CASSLWTGLTYGYTF. The CDR3 DNA follows: TGTGCCAGCAGCCTATGGACAGGACTAACCTATGGCTACACCTTC.